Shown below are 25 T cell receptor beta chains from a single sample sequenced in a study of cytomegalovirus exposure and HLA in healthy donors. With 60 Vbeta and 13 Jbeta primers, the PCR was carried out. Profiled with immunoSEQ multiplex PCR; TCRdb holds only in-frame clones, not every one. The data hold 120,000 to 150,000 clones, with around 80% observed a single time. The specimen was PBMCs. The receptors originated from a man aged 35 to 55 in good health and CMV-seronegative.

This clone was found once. CDR3 sequence: CASSYSSGARETQYF. The DNA of the CDR3 is TGTGCCAGCAGTTACTCGTCAGGCGCGAGAGAGACCCAGTACTTC. The V and J genes are TRBV6-6 and TRBJ2-5; D call uncertain. Germline V CDR1 and CDR2: MNHNY, SVGAGI (reference sequence). CDR3 size: 15 residues. The ends were cut back, 0 bases at V and 4 bases at J, with 12 bases in the middle.

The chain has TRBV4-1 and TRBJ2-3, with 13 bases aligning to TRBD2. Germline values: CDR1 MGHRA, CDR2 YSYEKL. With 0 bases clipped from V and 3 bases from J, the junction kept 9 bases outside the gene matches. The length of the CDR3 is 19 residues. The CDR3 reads CASSQEPTSGGGHTDTQYF. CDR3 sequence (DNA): TGCGCCAGCAGCCAAGAGCCTACTAGCGGGGGGGGCCATACAGATACGCAGTATTTT.

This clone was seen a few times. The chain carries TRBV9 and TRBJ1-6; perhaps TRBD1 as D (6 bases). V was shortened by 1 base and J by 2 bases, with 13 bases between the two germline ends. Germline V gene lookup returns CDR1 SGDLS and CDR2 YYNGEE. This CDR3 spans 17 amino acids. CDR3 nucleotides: TGTGCCAGCAGCGTATCGCGACAGGCCACCTATAATTCACCCCTCCACTTT. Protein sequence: CASSVSRQATYNSPLHF. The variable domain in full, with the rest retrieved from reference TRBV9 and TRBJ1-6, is DSGVTQTPKHLITATGQRVTLRCSPRSGDLSVYWYQQSLDQGLQFLIQYYNGEERAKGNILERFSAQQFPDLHSELNLSSLELGDSALYFCASSVSRQATYNSPLHFGNGTRLTVT.

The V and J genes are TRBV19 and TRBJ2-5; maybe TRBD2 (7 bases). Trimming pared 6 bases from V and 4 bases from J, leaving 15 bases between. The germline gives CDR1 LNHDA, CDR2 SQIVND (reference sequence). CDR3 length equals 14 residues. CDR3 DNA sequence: TGTGCCAGTAGGACCCGGGCGGGGGCAGAGACCCAGTACTTC. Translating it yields CASRTRAGAETQYF.

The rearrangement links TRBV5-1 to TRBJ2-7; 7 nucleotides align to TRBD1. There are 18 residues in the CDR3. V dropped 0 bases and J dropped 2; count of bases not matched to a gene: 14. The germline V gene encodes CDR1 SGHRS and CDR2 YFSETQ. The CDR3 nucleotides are TGCGCCAGCAGCTTGGGCCGGGACAGTCCCCTTATCGCCTACGAGCAGTACTTC. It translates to CASSLGRDSPLIAYEQYF.

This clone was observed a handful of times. The CDR3 is CASSSPGTDSGNTIYF. DNA of the CDR3: TGTGCCAGCAGTTCGCCCGGGACAGACTCTGGAAACACCATATATTTT. This chain uses TRBV6-6 with TRBJ1-3; 7 positions agree with TRBD1. V shed 4 bases, J shed 0 bases, and the junction held 6 bases outside the gene matches. CDR3 length equals 16 residues. The V gene's germline CDR1 is MNHNY and CDR2 SVGAGI (reference sequence).

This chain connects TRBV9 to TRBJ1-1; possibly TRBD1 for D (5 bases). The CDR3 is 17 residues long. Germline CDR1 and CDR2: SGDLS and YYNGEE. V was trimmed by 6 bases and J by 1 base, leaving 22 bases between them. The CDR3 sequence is CASIPGGPNDRNTEAFF. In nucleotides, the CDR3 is TGTGCCAGCATCCCCGGTGGGCCAAACGACAGGAACACTGAAGCTTTCTTT.

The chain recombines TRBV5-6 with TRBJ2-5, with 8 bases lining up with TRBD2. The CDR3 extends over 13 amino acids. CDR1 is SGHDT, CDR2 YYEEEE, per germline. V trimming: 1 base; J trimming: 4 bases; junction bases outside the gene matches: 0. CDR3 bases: TGTGCCAGCAGCTTGCGGGGGGGAGAGACCCAGTACTTC. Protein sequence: CASSLRGGETQYF.

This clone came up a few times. CDR3: CASSQDRGQEAFF. As DNA, the CDR3 is TGTGCCAGCAGCCAAGACAGGGGACAAGAAGCTTTCTTT. The gene calls are TRBV7-3 and TRBJ1-1; TRBD1 aligns across 8 bases. Germline CDR1 SGHTA, CDR2 FQGTGA. The CDR3 length is 13 residues. J gave up 8 bases and V 5 bases, and 7 bases lay outside the gene matches.

CDR3 DNA: TGTGCCAGCAGTTCTCGCTGGGGGACTAGCGGGGGGTACACCGGGGAGCTGTTTTTT. This sequence encodes CASSSRWGTSGGYTGELFF. The rearrangement joins TRBV7-2 to TRBJ2-2, with TRBD2 matching over 15 bases. V was pared by 6 bases and J by 3 bases, with 11 bases of the junction left unmatched. Germline assignment: CDR1 SGHTA and CDR2 FQGNSA. The CDR3 sequence is 19 residues long. Using reference TRBV7-2 and TRBJ2-2 for the parts outside the CDR3, the full variable domain is GAGVSQSPSNKVTEKGKDVELRCDPISGHTALYWYRQSLGQGLEFLIYFQGNSAPDKSGLPSDRFSAERTGGSVSTLTIQRTQQEDSAVYLCASSSRWGTSGGYTGELFFGEGSRLTVL.

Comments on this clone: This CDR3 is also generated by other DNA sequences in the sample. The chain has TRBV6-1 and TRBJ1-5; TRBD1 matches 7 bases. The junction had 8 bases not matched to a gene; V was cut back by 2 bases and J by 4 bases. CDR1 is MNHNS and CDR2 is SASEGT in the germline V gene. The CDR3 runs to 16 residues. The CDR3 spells CASSEPGGYSNQPQHF. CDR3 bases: TGTGCCAGCAGTGAACCAGGGGGGTATAGTAATCAGCCCCAGCATTTT.

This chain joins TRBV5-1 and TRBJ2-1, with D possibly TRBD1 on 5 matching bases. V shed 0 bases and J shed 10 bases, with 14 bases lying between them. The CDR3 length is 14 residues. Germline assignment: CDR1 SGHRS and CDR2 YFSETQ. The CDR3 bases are TGCGCCAGCAGCTTGGGGGGCGCTCGACGAGAGCAGTTCTTC. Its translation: CASSLGGARREQFF. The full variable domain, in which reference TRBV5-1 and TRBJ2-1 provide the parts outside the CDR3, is KAGVTQTPRYLIKTRGQQVTLSCSPISGHRSVSWYQQTPGQGLQFLFEYFSETQRNKGNFPGRFSGRQFSNSRSEMNVSTLELGDSALYLCASSLGGARREQFFGPGTRLTVL.

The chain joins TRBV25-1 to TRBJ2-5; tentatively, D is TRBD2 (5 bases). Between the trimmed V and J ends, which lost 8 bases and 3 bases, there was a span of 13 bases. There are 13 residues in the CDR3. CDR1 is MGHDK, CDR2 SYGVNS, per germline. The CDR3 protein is CASGPPGKETQYF. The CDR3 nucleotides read TGTGCCAGCGGACCACCCGGGAAAGAGACCCAGTACTTC. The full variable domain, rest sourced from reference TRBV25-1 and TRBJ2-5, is EADIYQTPRYLVIGTGKKITLECSQTMGHDKMYWYQQDPGMELHLIHYSYGVNSTEKGDLSSESTVSRIRTEHFPLTLESARPSHTSQYLCASGPPGKETQYFGPGTRLLVL.

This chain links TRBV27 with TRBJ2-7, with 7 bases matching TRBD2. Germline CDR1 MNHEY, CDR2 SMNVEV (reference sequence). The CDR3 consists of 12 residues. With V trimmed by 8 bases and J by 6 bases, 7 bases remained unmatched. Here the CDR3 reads CASGRTSREQYF. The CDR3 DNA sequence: TGTGCCAGCGGGAGGACTAGTCGCGAGCAGTACTTC.

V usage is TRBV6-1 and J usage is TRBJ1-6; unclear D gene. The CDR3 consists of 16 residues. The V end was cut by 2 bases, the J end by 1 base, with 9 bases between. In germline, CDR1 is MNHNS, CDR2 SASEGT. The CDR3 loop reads CASSEPPGSYNSPLHF. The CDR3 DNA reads TGTGCCAGCAGTGAACCCCCAGGATCCTATAATTCACCCCTCCACTTT.

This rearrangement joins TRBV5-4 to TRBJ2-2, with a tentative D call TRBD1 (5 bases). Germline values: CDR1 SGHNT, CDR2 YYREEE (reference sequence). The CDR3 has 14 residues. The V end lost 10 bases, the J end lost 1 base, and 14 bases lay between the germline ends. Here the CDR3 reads CACRQHQNTGELFF. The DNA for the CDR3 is TGTGCCTGCCGACAGCATCAGAACACCGGGGAGCTGTTTTTT.

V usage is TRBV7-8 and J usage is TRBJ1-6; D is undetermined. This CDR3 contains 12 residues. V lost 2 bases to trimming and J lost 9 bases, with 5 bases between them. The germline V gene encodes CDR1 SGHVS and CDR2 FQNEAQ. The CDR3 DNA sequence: TGTGCCAGCAGCTTACCGGGTTCACCCCTCCACTTT. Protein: CASSLPGSPLHF.

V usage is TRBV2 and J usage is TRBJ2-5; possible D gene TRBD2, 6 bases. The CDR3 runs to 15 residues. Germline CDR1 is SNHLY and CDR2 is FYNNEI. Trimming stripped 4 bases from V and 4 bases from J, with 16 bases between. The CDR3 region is CASSGGLEGRETQYF. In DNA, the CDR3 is TGTGCCAGCAGTGGCGGATTGGAGGGGCGAGAGACCCAGTACTTC.

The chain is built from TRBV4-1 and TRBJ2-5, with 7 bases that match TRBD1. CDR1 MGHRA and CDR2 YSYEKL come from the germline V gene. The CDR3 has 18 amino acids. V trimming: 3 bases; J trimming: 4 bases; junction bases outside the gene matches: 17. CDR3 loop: CASSQPTGQARGGETQYF. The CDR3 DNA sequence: TGCGCCAGCAGCCAGCCTACCGGACAGGCACGGGGTGGAGAGACCCAGTACTTC.

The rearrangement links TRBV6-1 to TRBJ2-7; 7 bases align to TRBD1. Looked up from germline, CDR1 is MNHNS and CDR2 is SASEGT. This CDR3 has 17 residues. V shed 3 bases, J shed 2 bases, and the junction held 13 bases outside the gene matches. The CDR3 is CASSDRSRDSYTYEQYF. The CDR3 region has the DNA TGTGCCAGCAGTGACCGATCAAGGGACAGCTACACCTACGAGCAGTACTTC.

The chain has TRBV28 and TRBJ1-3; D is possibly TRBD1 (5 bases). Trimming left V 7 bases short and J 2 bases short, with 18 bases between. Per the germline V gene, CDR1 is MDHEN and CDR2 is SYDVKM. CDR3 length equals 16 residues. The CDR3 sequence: CASNTPWSGPGNTIYF. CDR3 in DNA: TGTGCCAGCAATACTCCCTGGTCAGGGCCTGGAAACACCATATATTTT.

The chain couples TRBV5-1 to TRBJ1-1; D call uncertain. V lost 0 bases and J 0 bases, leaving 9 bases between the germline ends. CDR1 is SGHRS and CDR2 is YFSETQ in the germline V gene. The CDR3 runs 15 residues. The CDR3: CASSLDRLLNTEAFF. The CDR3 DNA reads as TGCGCCAGCAGCTTGGACCGGTTACTGAACACTGAAGCTTTCTTT.

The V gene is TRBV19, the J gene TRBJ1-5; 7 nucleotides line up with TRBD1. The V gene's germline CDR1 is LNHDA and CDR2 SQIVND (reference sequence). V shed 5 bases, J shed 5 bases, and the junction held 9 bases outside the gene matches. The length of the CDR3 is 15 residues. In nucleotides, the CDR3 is TGTGCCAGTAGTCCAAGACAGGGCTTTGATCAGCCCCAGCATTTT. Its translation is CASSPRQGFDQPQHF.

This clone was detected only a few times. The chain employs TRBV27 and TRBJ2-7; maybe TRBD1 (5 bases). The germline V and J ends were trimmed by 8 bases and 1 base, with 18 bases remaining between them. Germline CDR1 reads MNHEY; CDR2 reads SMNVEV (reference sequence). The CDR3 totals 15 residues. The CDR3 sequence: CASRYGAQASYEQYF. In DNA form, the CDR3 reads TGTGCCAGCCGCTATGGGGCGCAGGCATCCTACGAGCAGTACTTC.

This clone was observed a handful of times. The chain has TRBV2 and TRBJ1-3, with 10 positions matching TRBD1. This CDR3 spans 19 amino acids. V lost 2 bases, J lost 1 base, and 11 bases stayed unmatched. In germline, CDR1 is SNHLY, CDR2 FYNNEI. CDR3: CASSEPRDRGTVSGNTIYF. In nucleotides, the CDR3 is TGTGCCAGCAGTGAACCCCGGGACAGGGGAACCGTGTCTGGAAACACCATATATTTT.